The source of this TCR beta chain is a study of blood T cell repertoires in COVID-19. The CDR3 covers 14 residues. Germline values: CDR1 SGHRS, CDR2 YFSETQ. V was pared by 4 bases and J by 5 bases, with 6 bases of the junction left unmatched. Original data processing: Estimated nucleated cell counts came from reference gene primer amplification. Libraries were prepared by immunoSEQ multiplex PCR; TCRdb keeps only in-frame clonotypes and omits some of them. V and J calls and clone size come straight from that table; D and trimming were deduced from the DNA. The sample records 100,000 to 150,000 clones, around 85% being singletons.

The chain carries TRBV5-1 and TRBJ2-5, with TRBD1 matching 9 bases. This TCR was sampled from a man aged 55 to 70 with acute or convalescent COVID-19. Sample: peripheral blood. CDR3 nucleotides: TGCGCCAGCAGCCGGGGACAGGGCTGGGAGACCCAGTACTTC. Its translation: CASSRGQGWETQYF.